This TCR beta chain was identified during a study of T-cell reconstitution after alpha-beta-depleted transplantation in children. The study's findings and limits: After transplant, high TCRbeta diversity at day 60 in some patients arose from surviving recipient T cells and thymic progenitors. One year post-transplant, T-cell counts and diversity were largely derived from T cells produced anew. Alpha-beta T cells about two months after transplant reportedly derived from several hundred expanded graft clones.

Molecular barcoding with unique molecular identifiers was used for the TCRbeta library. A single record per CDR3 protein comes from TCRdb applying MiXCR to the PCR reads. The data contain about 120,000 distinct CDR3 sequences, about a tenth of them singletons. This CDR3 contains 10 residues. With 8 bases removed from V and 3 bases from J, the gap between germline ends came to 5 bases. Germline loops: CDR1 MDHEN, CDR2 SYDVKM. A remark on this clonotype: What it binds is unknown.

Material: PBMCs, obtained before TCRalphabeta/CD19-depleted stem cell transplant. This TCR was recovered from a boy between 2 and 10 years old with acute lymphoblastic leukemia, due to receive a stem cell transplant. The chain couples TRBV28 to TRBJ2-7; D is ambiguous. The CDR3 sequence: CASGYYEQYF. CDR3 nucleotide sequence: TGTGCCAGCGGGTACTACGAGCAGTACTTC.